This T cell receptor (beta chain) was retrieved from a study of radiotherapy plus CTLA-4 blockade in lung cancer. Across the study: There were objective responses in 18% of patients, and over 25% had disease control.

In this sample, this clone turned up once. Its target is not known. Regarding the study as a whole: Blood TCR clones of tumor origin expanded after radiotherapy plus ipilimumab.

Ipilimumab CTLA-4 blockade and focal radiation were given to patients with chemo-refractory metastatic non-small-cell lung cancer. The repertoire was sequenced with immunoSEQ multiplex PCR; TCRdb's copy has only in-frame clones and lacks some. The table includes 58,000 or so clones, 65% to 80% detected once. The ends lost 8 bases at V and 0 bases at J; junction bases unmatched: 9. Germline V gene sequence: CDR1 MNHEY, CDR2 SMNVEV (reference sequence). The CDR3 extends over 15 amino acids. This rearrangement joins TRBV27 to TRBJ2-5, with TRBD2 identical over 7 bases. This sequence originates from a human donor with non-small cell lung cancer who had a complete response to radiotherapy plus ipilimumab. This sample comprised peripheral blood, obtained from a patient treated with radiotherapy plus ipilimumab. CDR3 DNA sequence: TGTGCCAGCCGAGGGGCGGGAGCCTACCAAGAGACCCAGTACTTC. This gives the protein CASRGAGAYQETQYF.